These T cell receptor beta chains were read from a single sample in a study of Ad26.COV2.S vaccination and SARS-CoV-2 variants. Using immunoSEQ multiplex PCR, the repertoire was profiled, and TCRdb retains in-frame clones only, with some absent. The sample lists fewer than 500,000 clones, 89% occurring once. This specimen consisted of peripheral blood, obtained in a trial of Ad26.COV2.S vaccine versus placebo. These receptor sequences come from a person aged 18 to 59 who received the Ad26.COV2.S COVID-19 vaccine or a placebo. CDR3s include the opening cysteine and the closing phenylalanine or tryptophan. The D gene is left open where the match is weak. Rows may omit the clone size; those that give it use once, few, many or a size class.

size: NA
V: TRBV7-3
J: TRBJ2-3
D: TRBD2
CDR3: CASSLPGGPEDTQYF
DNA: TGTGCCAGCAGCTTACCGGGGGGGCCAGAAGATACGCAGTATTTT

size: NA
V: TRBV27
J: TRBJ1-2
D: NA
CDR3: CASSLKPDSPYGYTF
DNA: TGTGCCAGCAGTTTAAAACCCGACAGCCCCTATGGCTACACCTTC

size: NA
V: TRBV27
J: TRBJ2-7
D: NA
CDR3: CASSLTGTIEYEQYF
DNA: TGTGCCAGCAGTCTTACAGGGACCATAGAGTACGAGCAGTACTTC

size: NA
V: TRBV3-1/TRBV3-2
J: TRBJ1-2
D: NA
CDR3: CASSLAGGDGYTF
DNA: TGTGCCAGCAGCCTCGCTGGGGGAGATGGCTACACCTTC

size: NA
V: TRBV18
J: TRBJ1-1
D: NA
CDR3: CASSPTKNTEAFF
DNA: TGTGCCAGCTCACCCACTAAGAACACTGAAGCTTTCTTT

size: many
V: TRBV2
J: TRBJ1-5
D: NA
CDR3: CASKVDSSNQPQHF
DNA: TGTGCCAGCAAGGTCGACAGTAGCAATCAGCCCCAGCATTTT

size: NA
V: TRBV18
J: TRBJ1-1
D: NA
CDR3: CASSPFRENTEAFF
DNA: TGTGCCAGCTCTCCCTTCAGGGAGAACACTGAAGCTTTCTTT

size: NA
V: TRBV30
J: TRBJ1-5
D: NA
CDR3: CAWSVQGDQPQHF
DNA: TGTGCCTGGAGTGTACAGGGCGACCAGCCCCAGCATTTT

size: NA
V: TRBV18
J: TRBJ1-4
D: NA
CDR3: CASSPPALGGEKLFF
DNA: TGTGCCAGCTCACCCCCGGCGTTAGGAGGCGAAAAACTGTTTTTT

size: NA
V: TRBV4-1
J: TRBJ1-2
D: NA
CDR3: CASSQRGTPYGYTF
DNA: TGCGCCAGCAGCCAACGGGGGACTCCCTACGGCTACACCTTC

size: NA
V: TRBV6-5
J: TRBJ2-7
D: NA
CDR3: CASSYSNPDYEQYF
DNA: TGTGCCAGCAGTTACTCGAATCCAGACTACGAGCAGTACTTC

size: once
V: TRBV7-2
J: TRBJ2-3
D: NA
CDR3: CASSFKGRNTQYF
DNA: TGTGCCAGCAGCTTTAAGGGTCGGAATACGCAGTATTTT

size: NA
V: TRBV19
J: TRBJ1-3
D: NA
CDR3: CASTSRNGNTIYF
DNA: TGTGCCAGTACCTCCAGGAATGGAAACACCATATATTTT

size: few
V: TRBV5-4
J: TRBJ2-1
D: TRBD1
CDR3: CASSLAGQLDNEQFF
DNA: TGTGCCAGCAGCTTGGCGGGACAGCTGGACAATGAGCAGTTCTTC

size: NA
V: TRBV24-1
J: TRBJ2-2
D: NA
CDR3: CATSDHLNRAAGELFF
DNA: TGTGCCACCAGTGACCACCTCAACAGGGCCGCCGGGGAGCTGTTTTTT

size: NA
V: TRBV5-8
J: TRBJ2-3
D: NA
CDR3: CASSQGPRPDTQYF
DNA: TGTGCCAGCAGCCAAGGCCCCAGGCCAGATACGCAGTATTTT

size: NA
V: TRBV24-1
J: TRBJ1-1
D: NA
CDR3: CATRSRNMNTEAFF
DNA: TGTGCCACCAGGTCACGGAACATGAACACTGAAGCTTTCTTT

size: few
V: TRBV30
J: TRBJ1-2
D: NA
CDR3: CAWSPLIEPYGYTF
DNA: TGTGCCTGGAGCCCGCTCATTGAACCATATGGCTACACCTTC

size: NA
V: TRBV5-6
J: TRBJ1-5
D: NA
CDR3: CASSWGRDQPQHF
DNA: TGTGCCAGCAGCTGGGGGCGCGATCAGCCCCAGCATTTT

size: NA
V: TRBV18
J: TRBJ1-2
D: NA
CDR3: CASSRPPGPEGDYTF
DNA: TGTGCCAGCTCACGACCGCCGGGCCCGGAGGGGGACTACACCTTC

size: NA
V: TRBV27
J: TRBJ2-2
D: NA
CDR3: CASSLFVHTGELFF
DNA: TGTGCCAGCAGTTTATTCGTACACACCGGGGAGCTGTTTTTT

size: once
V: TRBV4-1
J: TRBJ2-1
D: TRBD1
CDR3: CASRWGVERDRRQLDYNEQFF
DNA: TGCGCCAGCAGATGGGGCGTTGAACGGGACAGACGACAATTGGATTACAATGAGCAGTTCTTC

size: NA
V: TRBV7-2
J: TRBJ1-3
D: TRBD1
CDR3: CASSSTGGGNTIYF
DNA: TGTGCCAGCAGCTCCACAGGGGGCGGAAACACCATATATTTT

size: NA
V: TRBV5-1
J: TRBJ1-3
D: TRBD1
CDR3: CASSSGTGVRGNTIYF
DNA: TGCGCCAGCAGCTCCGGGACAGGGGTTCGCGGAAACACCATATATTTT

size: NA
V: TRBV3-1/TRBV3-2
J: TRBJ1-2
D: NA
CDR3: CASSQIRDANYGYTF
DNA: TGTGCCAGCAGCCAAATCCGGGATGCGAACTATGGCTACACCTTC

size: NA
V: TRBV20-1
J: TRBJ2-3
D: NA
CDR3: CSASTAGESTDTQYF
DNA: TGCAGTGCTAGTACAGCGGGCGAGAGCACAGATACGCAGTATTTT

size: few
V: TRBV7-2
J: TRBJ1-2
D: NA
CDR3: CASSLGGGTVPYGYTF
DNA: TGTGCCAGCAGCTTAGGGGGAGGGACGGTCCCCTATGGCTACACCTTC

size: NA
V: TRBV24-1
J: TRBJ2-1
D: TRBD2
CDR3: CATSGTSSYNEQFF
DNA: TGTGCCACCAGTGGGACTAGCTCCTACAATGAGCAGTTCTTC

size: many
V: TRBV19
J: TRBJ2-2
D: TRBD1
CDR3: CASSIGTGVGGELFF
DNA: TGTGCCAGTAGTATAGGGACAGGGGTTGGCGGGGAGCTGTTTTTT

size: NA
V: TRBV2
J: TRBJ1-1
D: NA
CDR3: CASSAQALLGTEAFF
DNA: TGTGCCAGCAGTGCGCAGGCTCTCTTGGGCACTGAAGCTTTCTTT

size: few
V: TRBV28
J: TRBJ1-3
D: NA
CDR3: CASSSTVSGNTIYF
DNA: TGTGCCAGCAGTTCAACAGTCTCTGGAAACACCATATATTTT

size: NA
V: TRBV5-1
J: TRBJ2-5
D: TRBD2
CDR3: CASSALAGGNQETQYF
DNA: TGCGCCAGCAGCGCGTTAGCGGGGGGAAATCAAGAGACCCAGTACTTC

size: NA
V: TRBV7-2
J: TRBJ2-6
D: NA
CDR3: CASTREARSSGANVLTF
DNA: TGTGCCAGTACCAGGGAGGCCCGAAGCTCTGGGGCCAACGTCCTGACTTTC

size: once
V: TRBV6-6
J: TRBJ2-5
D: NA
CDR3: CASKTSQWETQYF
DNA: TGTGCCAGCAAGACTTCACAGTGGGAGACCCAGTACTTC

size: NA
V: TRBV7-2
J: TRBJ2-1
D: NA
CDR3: CASSLDSAFNEQFF
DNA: TGTGCCAGCAGCTTAGATAGCGCGTTCAATGAGCAGTTCTTC

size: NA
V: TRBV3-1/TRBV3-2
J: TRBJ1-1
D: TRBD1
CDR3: CASSLRQGEEAFF
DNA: TGTGCCAGCAGCCTTAGACAGGGCGAGGAAGCTTTCTTT

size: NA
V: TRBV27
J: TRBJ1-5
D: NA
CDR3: CASSPQTGGPSNQPQHF
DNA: TGTGCCAGCAGTCCTCAGACCGGGGGGCCTAGCAATCAGCCCCAGCATTTT

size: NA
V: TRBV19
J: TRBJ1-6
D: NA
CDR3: CASSIWSWRDNSPLHF
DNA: TGTGCCAGTAGTATCTGGTCCTGGCGGGATAATTCACCCCTCCACTTT